One sample yielded the 22 T cell receptor beta chains listed below, sequenced in a study of blood T cell repertoires in COVID-19. Only in-frame clones appear in the TCRdb table, and some are missing; sequencing was by immunoSEQ multiplex PCR. The sample lists about 30,000 clones; approximately 88% were seen once. The sample consisted of peripheral blood. These receptors originate from a man between 60 and 75 years old with active COVID-19.

About this clone itself: The same CDR3 can be traced to other DNA sequences in this sample. CDR3 nucleotide sequence: TGTGCCAGCAGTGCCTCAGTCGGGACCGGGGGGGGCTACACCTTC. Amino acids: CASSASVGTGGGYTF. The chain links TRBV6-7 to TRBJ1-2; D possibly corresponds to TRBD1 (5 bases). TRBV6-7 is noted as an ORF with a role that remains uncertain. CDR3 size: 15 residues. V lost 5 bases, J lost 8 bases, and 21 bases lay in between.

The chain joins TRBV5-4 to TRBJ2-5; 10 positions match TRBD1. CDR3 size: 16 residues. Germline values: CDR1 SGHNT, CDR2 YYREEE (reference sequence). Trimming cost V 4 bases and J 7 bases; bases outside gene matches: 13. Here the CDR3 reads CASSPGGTGDLVTQYF. The DNA for the CDR3 is TGTGCCAGCAGCCCGGGGGGGACAGGGGATTTGGTGACCCAGTACTTC.

This sequence joins TRBV7-2 and TRBJ1-1, with D unclear. This CDR3 has 14 amino acids. The germline V and J ends were trimmed by 5 bases and 4 bases, with 14 bases remaining between them. Per the germline V gene, CDR1 is SGHTA and CDR2 is FQGNSA. The CDR3 DNA reads TGTGCCAGCAGCAACGGGCCGGGGAGCACTGAAGCTTTCTTT. It yields the protein CASSNGPGSTEAFF.

This chain connects TRBV25-1 to TRBJ1-1; possible D gene TRBD1, 5 bases. The V and J ends lost 1 base and 0 bases respectively, with 12 bases between them. Germline lookup yields CDR1 MGHDK and CDR2 SYGVNS. The length of the CDR3 is 16 residues. The CDR3 here is CASSESWGQMNTEAFF. The CDR3 nucleotides are TGTGCCAGCAGTGAATCATGGGGCCAGATGAACACTGAAGCTTTCTTT.

The chain combines TRBV4-1 with TRBJ2-3; D is unclear. V was clipped by 1 base and J by 6 bases, with 5 bases between them. The CDR3 runs 12 residues. Germline lookup yields CDR1 MGHRA and CDR2 YSYEKL. The CDR3 nucleotides read TGCGCCAGCAGCCAAGCTTTCGATACGCAGTATTTT. It specifies CASSQAFDTQYF.

The chain couples TRBV6-5 to TRBJ2-3, with 8 bases fitting TRBD2. Germline CDR1 reads MNHEY; CDR2 reads SVGAGI. This CDR3 is built from 16 residues. J lost 6 bases, V lost 2 bases, and 10 bases had no gene match. CDR3 residues: CASSYLTSGPGDTQYF. Here the CDR3 DNA reads TGTGCCAGCAGTTACCTTACTAGCGGCCCTGGGGATACGCAGTATTTT.

V usage is TRBV7-8 and J usage is TRBJ1-2; D is ambiguous. CDR1 is SGHVS, CDR2 FQNEAQ, per germline. The CDR3 has 13 residues. The V gene lost 1 base and the J gene lost 7 bases, with 10 bases spanning the gap. CDR3 sequence: CASSLGQAVGYTF. For the CDR3, the DNA is TGTGCCAGCAGCTTAGGGCAGGCTGTTGGCTACACCTTC.

The gene calls are TRBV5-1 and TRBJ2-3, with D tentatively TRBD2 (6 bases). Trimming left V 0 bases short and J 0 bases short, with 11 bases between. Germline V gives CDR1 SGHRS, CDR2 YFSETQ. CDR3 length: 16 amino acids. Here the CDR3 reads CASSLDPGTSTDTQYF. The CDR3 bases are TGCGCCAGCAGCTTGGATCCCGGGACTAGCACAGATACGCAGTATTTT.

The rearrangement links TRBV7-3 to TRBJ2-1; TRBD2 agrees at 9 bases. There are 14 residues in the CDR3. The V gene's germline CDR1 is SGHTA and CDR2 FQGTGA. Trimming cost V 5 bases and J 8 bases; bases outside gene matches: 7. Here the CDR3 DNA reads TGTGCCAGCAGCATGGGACTAGCAGGCGATGAGCAGTTCTTC. Amino acid sequence: CASSMGLAGDEQFF.

The rearrangement links TRBV27 to TRBJ2-7; weak D call: TRBD1 (6 bases). V gave up 2 bases and J gave up 3 bases, with 8 bases separating them. The CDR3 extends over 13 amino acids. CDR1 is MNHEY and CDR2 is SMNVEV in the germline V gene (reference sequence). CDR3 nucleotides: TGTGCCAGCAGTTTACAGGGGAGCTACGAGCAGTACTTC. This sequence encodes CASSLQGSYEQYF.

The chain recombines TRBV5-6 with TRBJ2-7; tentative D call: TRBD2 (6 bases). The CDR3 runs to 14 residues. The germline gives CDR1 SGHDT, CDR2 YYEEEE. The V end was cut by 7 bases, the J end by 3 bases, with 17 bases between. CDR3 in DNA: TGTGCCAGCCTTCGGGGGAGCACCGGCTACGAGCAGTACTTC. The encoded protein is CASLRGSTGYEQYF. Filled out from reference TRBV5-6 and TRBJ2-7, the complete variable domain reads DAGVTQSPTHLIKTRGQQVTLRCSPKSGHDTVSWYQQALGQGPQFIFQYYEEEERQRGNFPDRFSGHQFPNYSSELNVNALLLGDSALYLCASLRGSTGYEQYFGPGTRLTVT.

This clone has more than one count but fewer than ten. The V and J genes are TRBV28 and TRBJ1-5; 10 bases fit TRBD1. The CDR3 runs to 16 residues. Unmatched junction bases numbered 13, after V lost 8 bases and J lost 6 bases. Germline loops: CDR1 MDHEN, CDR2 SYDVKM. CDR3 coding DNA: TGTGCCAGCCGGGGGGATGGGACAGGGGATAGTCAGCCCCAGCATTTT. Amino acid sequence: CASRGDGTGDSQPQHF.

This chain connects TRBV4-1 to TRBJ2-3, with 12 bases that match TRBD1. From germline, CDR1 is MGHRA and CDR2 YSYEKL. Trimming at V came to 4 bases and at J to 5 bases, leaving 1 base not matched to a gene. The CDR3 runs 14 residues. The CDR3: CASSRDRGLDTQYF. The DNA for the CDR3 is TGCGCCAGCAGCCGGGACAGGGGGCTAGATACGCAGTATTTT.

The chain employs TRBV4-1 and TRBJ1-2, with D maybe TRBD1 (6 bases). The CDR3 covers 15 residues. The V gene lost 1 base and the J gene lost 4 bases, with 13 bases spanning the gap. Germline V gene lookup returns CDR1 MGHRA and CDR2 YSYEKL. The CDR3 sequence: CASSQAEDRAYGYTF. The CDR3 region has the DNA TGCGCCAGCAGCCAAGCCGAGGACAGAGCCTATGGCTACACCTTC.

This rearrangement joins TRBV19 to TRBJ2-6; 7 nucleotides line up with TRBD1. The ends lost 3 bases at V and 2 bases at J; junction bases unmatched: 4. Germline CDR1 reads LNHDA; CDR2 reads SQIVND (reference sequence). This CDR3 has 16 amino acids. The CDR3 region is CASSIDRAAGANVLTF. Here the CDR3 DNA reads TGTGCCAGTAGTATCGACAGGGCGGCTGGGGCCAACGTCCTGACTTTC.

This chain links TRBV5-4 with TRBJ2-7, with D perhaps TRBD1 (7 bases). The V and J ends lost 4 bases and 5 bases respectively, with 16 bases between them. From germline, CDR1 is SGHNT and CDR2 YYREEE (reference sequence). The CDR3 runs 14 residues. CDR3 residues: CASSARQGGDEQYF. The CDR3 DNA reads TGTGCCAGCAGCGCCCGACAGGGAGGTGACGAGCAGTACTTC.

This chain uses TRBV5-1 with TRBJ2-5, with D possibly TRBD1 on 5 matching bases. Per germline, CDR1 SGHRS and CDR2 YFSETQ. V shed 0 bases and J shed 3 bases, with 9 bases lying between them. The CDR3 has 14 residues. DNA of the CDR3: TGCGCCAGCAGCTTGGGACAGTCGGAAGAGACCCAGTACTTC. Translation: CASSLGQSEETQYF.

A few counts support this clone. The chain carries TRBV4-1 and TRBJ2-7; 8 bases align to TRBD1. The CDR3 covers 16 residues. The germline gives CDR1 MGHRA, CDR2 YSYEKL. The trim removed 4 bases at V and 6 bases at J, leaving 14 bases unmatched. CDR3 nucleotide sequence: TGCGCCAGCAGCCCGGCCACCGGGACAGGAAATCCCGAGCAGTACTTC. It codes for CASSPATGTGNPEQYF.

The chain couples TRBV19 to TRBJ1-4, with D maybe TRBD1 (5 bases). In germline, CDR1 is LNHDA, CDR2 SQIVND (reference sequence). The germline V and J ends were trimmed by 7 bases and 4 bases, with 16 bases remaining between them. This CDR3 spans 15 amino acids. CDR3 in amino acids: CASTPDRGFNEKLFF. Here the CDR3 DNA reads TGTGCCAGTACCCCAGATCGGGGGTTTAATGAAAAACTGTTTTTT.

The J gene is TRBJ2-1, the V gene TRBV18, with a weak D call TRBD1 (6 bases). CDR3 length: 14 residues. The germline V gene encodes CDR1 KGHSH and CDR2 LQKENI. Deletions cut 2 bases from V and 2 bases from J, with 7 bases between. The CDR3 sequence: CASSPGTTYNEQFF. As DNA, the CDR3 is TGTGCCAGCTCACCAGGGACAACCTACAATGAGCAGTTCTTC. Complete variable domain (other parts from reference TRBV18 and TRBJ2-1): NAGVMQNPRHLVRRRGQEARLRCSPMKGHSHVYWYRQLPEEGLKFMVYLQKENIIDESGMPKERFSAEFPKEGPSILRIQQVVRGDSAAYFCASSPGTTYNEQFFGPGTRLTVL.

The chain combines TRBV9 with TRBJ1-6; a weak D match, TRBD1 (6 bases). The ends were cut back, 2 bases at V and 6 bases at J, with 15 bases in the middle. CDR1 and CDR2 from the germline V gene are SGDLS and YYNGEE. This CDR3 has 16 residues. The CDR3 sequence: CASSVTGGYGNSPLHF. The CDR3 nucleotides are TGTGCCAGCAGCGTGACGGGGGGCTACGGTAATTCACCCCTCCACTTT.

This chain joins TRBV7-6 and TRBJ2-7, with TRBD2 matching over 7 bases. Germline lookup yields CDR1 SGHVS and CDR2 FNYEAQ. The CDR3 is 15 residues long. V was clipped by 5 bases and J by 2 bases; unmatched bases: 9. CDR3 bases: TGTGCCAGCAGCCCCATCGTGGGAGGGCCCTACGAGCAGTACTTC. It encodes CASSPIVGGPYEQYF. The whole variable domain, filled in from reference TRBV7-6 and TRBJ2-7, reads GAGVSQSPRYKVTKRGQDVALRCDPISGHVSLYWYRQALGQGPEFLTYFNYEAQQDKSGLPNDRFSAERPEGSISTLTIQRTEQRDSAMYRCASSPIVGGPYEQYFGPGTRLTVT.